This is a list of T cell receptor beta chains from one sample in a study of blood T cell repertoires in COVID-19. Sequenced by immunoSEQ multiplex PCR; TCRdb stores in-frame clones only, minus some. This table holds about 240,000 clones, about four fifths found once. The source material was peripheral blood. These receptors were collected from a woman of 80 years or more with acute or convalescent COVID-19. The CDR3 runs from the conserved cysteine through the conserved F or W. A D gene is named only where the DNA matches it firmly. Clone sizes are given selectively: once, few, many, or a class where the clone is expanded.

CDR3 protein: CASSTRDRLTTDTQYF
CDR3 DNA: TGTGCCAGTAGCACTCGGGACAGATTAACCACAGATACGCAGTATTTT
D gene: TRBD1
CDR3 length: 16
J gene: TRBJ2-3
V gene: TRBV19
clone size: -

CDR3 protein: CATSLQVAYEQYF
CDR3 DNA: TGTGCCACATCACTCCAGGTTGCTTACGAGCAGTACTTC
D gene: -
CDR3 length: 13
J gene: TRBJ2-7
V gene: TRBV7-2
clone size: -

CDR3 protein: CASSLLGQPYEQYF
CDR3 DNA: TGTGCCAGCAGTTTATTAGGACAGCCCTACGAGCAGTACTTC
D gene: -
CDR3 length: 14
J gene: TRBJ2-7
V gene: TRBV27
clone size: -

CDR3 protein: CASSGSDPFYGYTF
CDR3 DNA: TGTGCCAGCAGTGGGAGCGACCCATTCTATGGCTACACCTTC
D gene: -
CDR3 length: 14
J gene: TRBJ1-2
V gene: TRBV2
clone size: -

CDR3 protein: CASSLGPRDSVGYTF
CDR3 DNA: TGTGCCAGCAGCTTGGGACCGAGGGACAGCGTTGGCTACACCTTC
D gene: TRBD1
CDR3 length: 15
J gene: TRBJ1-2
V gene: TRBV5-4
clone size: -

CDR3 protein: CASNGRPDQPQHF
CDR3 DNA: TGTGCCAGCAACGGGAGACCGGATCAGCCCCAGCATTTT
D gene: -
CDR3 length: 13
J gene: TRBJ1-5
V gene: TRBV12-3/TRBV12-4
clone size: once

CDR3 protein: CASSTGWGERETQYF
CDR3 DNA: TGTGCCAGCAGCACCGGATGGGGAGAACGAGAGACCCAGTACTTC
D gene: -
CDR3 length: 15
J gene: TRBJ2-5
V gene: TRBV7-6
clone size: -

CDR3 protein: CAISESELLSYEQYF
CDR3 DNA: TGTGCCATCAGTGAGTCGGAGCTTCTAAGCTACGAGCAGTACTTC
D gene: -
CDR3 length: 15
J gene: TRBJ2-7
V gene: TRBV10-3
clone size: -

CDR3 protein: CASSLGLGDWPETQYF
CDR3 DNA: TGTGCCAGCAGCTTAGGCTTAGGAGACTGGCCAGAGACCCAGTACTTC
D gene: -
CDR3 length: 16
J gene: TRBJ2-5
V gene: TRBV5-6
clone size: -

CDR3 protein: CASSLGVPFGGELFF
CDR3 DNA: TGTGCCAGCAGCTTAGGAGTACCGTTTGGCGGGGAGCTGTTTTTT
D gene: -
CDR3 length: 15
J gene: TRBJ2-2
V gene: TRBV7-2
clone size: -

CDR3 protein: CASSLAQGNGEPLHF
CDR3 DNA: TGCGCCAGCAGCTTGGCCCAGGGTAATGGAGAACCCCTCCACTTT
D gene: -
CDR3 length: 15
J gene: TRBJ1-6
V gene: TRBV5-1
clone size: -

CDR3 protein: CAWSVKRGGPETQYF
CDR3 DNA: TGTGCCTGGAGTGTAAAGCGGGGGGGCCCGGAGACCCAGTACTTC
D gene: TRBD2
CDR3 length: 15
J gene: TRBJ2-5
V gene: TRBV30
clone size: once

CDR3 protein: CASSLAGGMNTEAFF
CDR3 DNA: TGCGCCAGCAGCTTGGCGGGAGGTATGAACACTGAAGCTTTCTTT
D gene: -
CDR3 length: 15
J gene: TRBJ1-1
V gene: TRBV5-1
clone size: many

CDR3 protein: CSAGEGALLNEQFF
CDR3 DNA: TGCAGCGCGGGTGAAGGGGCCCTCCTCAATGAGCAGTTCTTC
D gene: -
CDR3 length: 14
J gene: TRBJ2-1
V gene: TRBV29-1
clone size: -

CDR3 protein: CASSPRTGTYTEAFF
CDR3 DNA: TGTGCCAGCAGTCCAAGGACAGGGACGTACACTGAAGCTTTCTTT
D gene: TRBD1
CDR3 length: 15
J gene: TRBJ1-1
V gene: TRBV28
clone size: -

CDR3 protein: CASSTNYGYTF
CDR3 DNA: TGTGCCAGCAGCACTAACTATGGCTACACCTTC
D gene: -
CDR3 length: 11
J gene: TRBJ1-2
V gene: TRBV28
clone size: -

CDR3 protein: CASSTAGGRIYEQYF
CDR3 DNA: TGTGCCAGTAGTACTGCGGGGGGGCGGATTTACGAGCAGTACTTC
D gene: TRBD2
CDR3 length: 15
J gene: TRBJ2-7
V gene: TRBV19
clone size: -

CDR3 protein: CASSYTGQGSGELFF
CDR3 DNA: TGTGCCAGCAGTTACACTGGACAGGGTTCCGGGGAGCTGTTTTTT
D gene: TRBD1
CDR3 length: 15
J gene: TRBJ2-2
V gene: TRBV6-6
clone size: -

CDR3 protein: CASSEARSGELFF
CDR3 DNA: TGTGCCAGCAGTGAAGCGAGGTCCGGGGAGCTGTTTTTT
D gene: -
CDR3 length: 13
J gene: TRBJ2-2
V gene: TRBV2
clone size: -

CDR3 protein: CASSLGEAGELFF
CDR3 DNA: TGTGCCAGCAGCTTAGGGGAGGCCGGGGAGCTGTTTTTT
D gene: -
CDR3 length: 13
J gene: TRBJ2-2
V gene: TRBV7-2
clone size: -

CDR3 protein: CASIKRAGGPEKLFF
CDR3 DNA: TGTGCCAGTATAAAGCGAGCAGGGGGACCAGAAAAACTGTTTTTT
D gene: TRBD1
CDR3 length: 15
J gene: TRBJ1-4
V gene: TRBV19
clone size: few

CDR3 protein: CASSTTGNTIYF
CDR3 DNA: TGTGCCAGTAGTACAACAGGAAACACCATATATTTT
D gene: -
CDR3 length: 12
J gene: TRBJ1-3
V gene: TRBV19
clone size: -

CDR3 protein: CASGPRRQKNQPQHF
CDR3 DNA: TGTGCCAGCGGACCTCGGCGACAGAAGAATCAGCCCCAGCATTTT
D gene: -
CDR3 length: 15
J gene: TRBJ1-5
V gene: TRBV21-1
clone size: -

CDR3 protein: CASSPSTGSGETQYF
CDR3 DNA: TGTGCCAGCTCACCGTCAACAGGTTCGGGAGAGACCCAGTACTTC
D gene: -
CDR3 length: 15
J gene: TRBJ2-5
V gene: TRBV18
clone size: -

CDR3 protein: CASSQDRGLAFYGYTF
CDR3 DNA: TGCGCCAGCAGCCAAGATAGGGGGTTGGCTTTCTATGGCTACACCTTC
D gene: -
CDR3 length: 16
J gene: TRBJ1-2
V gene: TRBV4-1
clone size: -

CDR3 protein: CASSTGHSNQPQHF
CDR3 DNA: TGTGCCAGCAGCACAGGGCATAGCAATCAGCCCCAGCATTTT
D gene: -
CDR3 length: 14
J gene: TRBJ1-5
V gene: TRBV28
clone size: few

CDR3 protein: CASSISAQGANSPLHF
CDR3 DNA: TGTGCCAGTAGTATCTCAGCACAGGGGGCGAATTCACCCCTCCACTTT
D gene: TRBD1
CDR3 length: 16
J gene: TRBJ1-6
V gene: TRBV19
clone size: -

CDR3 protein: CASSETGYSPLHF
CDR3 DNA: TGTGCCAGCAGTGAGACAGGATATTCACCCCTCCACTTT
D gene: -
CDR3 length: 13
J gene: TRBJ1-6
V gene: TRBV2
clone size: -

CDR3 protein: CASSLSVAYGYTF
CDR3 DNA: TGTGCCAGCAGTTTATCCGTGGCCTATGGCTACACCTTC
D gene: -
CDR3 length: 13
J gene: TRBJ1-2
V gene: TRBV28
clone size: -

CDR3 protein: CASRPDRGRNTEAFF
CDR3 DNA: TGTGCCAGCAGGCCAGACAGGGGGCGGAACACTGAAGCTTTCTTT
D gene: TRBD1
CDR3 length: 15
J gene: TRBJ1-1
V gene: TRBV7-2
clone size: -

CDR3 protein: CAISESGGKWGSGNTIYF
CDR3 DNA: TGTGCCATCAGTGAATCGGGGGGGAAGTGGGGCTCTGGAAACACCATATATTTT
D gene: -
CDR3 length: 18
J gene: TRBJ1-3
V gene: TRBV10-3
clone size: -

CDR3 protein: CASSLQGSYEQYF
CDR3 DNA: TGTGCCAGCAGCCTACAGGGATCCTACGAGCAGTACTTC
D gene: -
CDR3 length: 13
J gene: TRBJ2-7
V gene: TRBV27
clone size: -

CDR3 protein: CASSLNQGEAEQFF
CDR3 DNA: TGTGCCAGCAGCTTAAACCAGGGGGAAGCTGAGCAGTTCTTC
D gene: TRBD1
CDR3 length: 14
J gene: TRBJ2-1
V gene: TRBV7-9
clone size: -

CDR3 protein: CASSGRQGLDTEAFF
CDR3 DNA: TGTGCCAGCAGCGGACGACAGGGTTTAGACACTGAAGCTTTCTTT
D gene: TRBD1
CDR3 length: 15
J gene: TRBJ1-1
V gene: TRBV7-6
clone size: -

CDR3 protein: CASSFDRVVGYTF
CDR3 DNA: TGCGCCAGCAGCTTCGACAGGGTCGTGGGCTACACCTTC
D gene: TRBD1
CDR3 length: 13
J gene: TRBJ1-2
V gene: TRBV5-1
clone size: -

CDR3 protein: CASSLLGGEQYF
CDR3 DNA: TGCGCCAGCAGCTTGTTGGGGGGCGAGCAGTACTTC
D gene: -
CDR3 length: 12
J gene: TRBJ2-7
V gene: TRBV5-1
clone size: -

CDR3 protein: CASSLGRGASGELFF
CDR3 DNA: TGTGCCAGCAGCTTAGGCAGGGGAGCGTCCGGGGAGCTGTTTTTT
D gene: -
CDR3 length: 15
J gene: TRBJ2-2
V gene: TRBV7-8
clone size: -

CDR3 protein: CSVGAPEANYGYTF
CDR3 DNA: TGCAGCGTTGGGGCACCAGAAGCTAACTATGGCTACACCTTC
D gene: -
CDR3 length: 14
J gene: TRBJ1-2
V gene: TRBV29-1
clone size: -

CDR3 protein: CASRTSSNEKLFF
CDR3 DNA: TGTGCCTCGCGGACATCTAGTAATGAAAAACTGTTTTTT
D gene: -
CDR3 length: 13
J gene: TRBJ1-4
V gene: TRBV30
clone size: -

CDR3 protein: CASSPTGSSYNEQFF
CDR3 DNA: TGTGCCAGCAGTCCGACAGGGAGCTCCTACAATGAGCAGTTCTTC
D gene: TRBD1
CDR3 length: 15
J gene: TRBJ2-1
V gene: TRBV27
clone size: -

CDR3 protein: CASSLVGKTKETQYF
CDR3 DNA: TGCGCCAGCAGCTTGGTTGGCAAAACAAAAGAGACCCAGTACTTC
D gene: -
CDR3 length: 15
J gene: TRBJ2-5
V gene: TRBV5-1
clone size: -

CDR3 protein: CASSPEGQGFGNQPQHF
CDR3 DNA: TGCGCCAGCAGCCCGGAGGGACAGGGCTTTGGCAATCAGCCCCAGCATTTT
D gene: TRBD1
CDR3 length: 17
J gene: TRBJ1-5
V gene: TRBV5-1
clone size: -

CDR3 protein: CASSHLRGSGNTIYF
CDR3 DNA: TGTGCCAGCAGCCACCTTCGGGGCTCTGGAAACACCATATATTTT
D gene: -
CDR3 length: 15
J gene: TRBJ1-3
V gene: TRBV7-9
clone size: -

CDR3 protein: CASSSPAGGNTGELFF
CDR3 DNA: TGTGCCAGCAGCTCACCAGCGGGGGGTAACACCGGGGAGCTGTTTTTT
D gene: TRBD2
CDR3 length: 16
J gene: TRBJ2-2
V gene: TRBV7-6
clone size: -

CDR3 protein: CASSIGSDRVNQPQHF
CDR3 DNA: TGTGCCAGTAGTATTGGATCGGACAGGGTAAATCAGCCCCAGCATTTT
D gene: TRBD1
CDR3 length: 16
J gene: TRBJ1-5
V gene: TRBV19
clone size: -

CDR3 protein: CASGLGSVKQETQYF
CDR3 DNA: TGTGCTAGTGGTTTGGGGAGCGTTAAACAAGAGACCCAGTACTTC
D gene: -
CDR3 length: 15
J gene: TRBJ2-5
V gene: TRBV12-5
clone size: -

CDR3 protein: CASSPGQGRSTEAFF
CDR3 DNA: TGCGCCAGCAGCCCAGGACAGGGAAGAAGCACTGAAGCTTTCTTT
D gene: TRBD1
CDR3 length: 15
J gene: TRBJ1-1
V gene: TRBV5-1
clone size: -

CDR3 protein: CSVGRMNTEAFF
CDR3 DNA: TGCAGCGTGGGGAGAATGAACACTGAAGCTTTCTTT
D gene: -
CDR3 length: 12
J gene: TRBJ1-1
V gene: TRBV29-1
clone size: few

CDR3 protein: CASSFGGNQPQHF
CDR3 DNA: TGTGCCAGCAGTTTCGGAGGGAATCAGCCCCAGCATTTT
D gene: -
CDR3 length: 13
J gene: TRBJ1-5
V gene: TRBV6-6
clone size: -

CDR3 protein: CASSPTGGDSPLHF
CDR3 DNA: TGTGCCAGCAGCCCAACAGGGGGCGACTCACCCCTCCACTTT
D gene: TRBD1
CDR3 length: 14
J gene: TRBJ1-6
V gene: TRBV7-2
clone size: -

CDR3 protein: CASSYSEGQLNTEAFF
CDR3 DNA: TGTGCCAGCAGTTACTCGGAGGGACAGTTGAACACTGAAGCTTTCTTT
D gene: TRBD1
CDR3 length: 16
J gene: TRBJ1-1
V gene: TRBV6-5
clone size: -

CDR3 protein: CASSLDGVEQYF
CDR3 DNA: TGCGCCAGCAGCCTGGACGGAGTCGAGCAGTACTTC
D gene: -
CDR3 length: 12
J gene: TRBJ2-7
V gene: TRBV5-1
clone size: -

CDR3 protein: CASRGDSSNQPQHF
CDR3 DNA: TGCGCCAGCAGGGGGGACAGCAGCAATCAGCCCCAGCATTTT
D gene: TRBD1
CDR3 length: 14
J gene: TRBJ1-5
V gene: TRBV10-2
clone size: few

CDR3 protein: CASSPGSGGKNIQYF
CDR3 DNA: TGCGCCAGCAGCCCGGGTAGCGGGGGCAAAAACATTCAGTACTTC
D gene: TRBD2
CDR3 length: 15
J gene: TRBJ2-4
V gene: TRBV5-1
clone size: -

CDR3 protein: CASSAPSLDEQYF
CDR3 DNA: TGTGCCAGCAGTGCCCCCAGCCTAGACGAGCAGTACTTC
D gene: -
CDR3 length: 13
J gene: TRBJ2-7
V gene: TRBV6-1
clone size: -